This T cell receptor delta chain originates from a study of Vδ1+ human thymocytes. Study outcomes and limitations: Thymic TRG and TRD repertoires appeared highly polyclonal.

The CDR3 loop spans 19 amino acids. V lost 2 bases, J lost 0 bases, and 22 bases lay in between. Per germline, CDR1 TSWWSYY and CDR2 QGS. Notes on this clone: Its antigen is as yet unknown.

The template was reverse-transcribed extracted RNA. CDR3 amplicons came from multiplex PCR with pooled V-gene forward and constant-region reverse primers. TCRdb re-processed the multiplex PCR reads using CATT. Counted here are more than 50,000 delta-chain clones, about 16% occurring once; the ten biggest clones make up 0.5%. The V and J genes are TRDV1 and TRDJ1; either TRDD2 or TRDD3 may fit D (5 bases each). This sequence originates from a boy younger than two who had congenital heart surgery. The material sequenced was Vdelta1+ gamma-delta thymocytes from the thymus. This sample's subset: FACS-sorted CD3+ TCRalphabeta- TCRVdelta1+ TCRVdelta2- thymocytes. This chain's CDR3 is CALGEFPSWMGQYTDKLIF. The CDR3 nucleotides read TGTGCTCTTGGGGAATTCCCTTCTTGGATGGGGCAGTACACCGATAAACTCATCTTT.